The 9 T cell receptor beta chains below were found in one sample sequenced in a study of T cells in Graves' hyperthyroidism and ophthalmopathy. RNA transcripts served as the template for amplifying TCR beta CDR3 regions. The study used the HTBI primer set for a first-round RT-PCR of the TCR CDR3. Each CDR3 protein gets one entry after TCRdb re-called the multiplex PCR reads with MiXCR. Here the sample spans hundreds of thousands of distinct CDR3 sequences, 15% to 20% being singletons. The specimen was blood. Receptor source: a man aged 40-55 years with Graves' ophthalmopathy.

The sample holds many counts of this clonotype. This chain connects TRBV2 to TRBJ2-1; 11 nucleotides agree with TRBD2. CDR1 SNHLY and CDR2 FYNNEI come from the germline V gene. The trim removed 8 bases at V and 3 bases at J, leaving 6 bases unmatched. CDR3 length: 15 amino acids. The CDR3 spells CASESGTSGYNEQFF. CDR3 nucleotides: TGTGCCAGCGAATCCGGGACTAGCGGCTACAATGAGCAGTTCTTC. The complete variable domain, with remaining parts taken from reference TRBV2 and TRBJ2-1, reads EPEVTQTPSHQVTQMGQEVILRCVPISNHLYFYWYRQILGQKVEFLVSFYNNEISEKSEIFDDQFSVERPDGSNFTLKIRSTKLEDSAMYFCASESGTSGYNEQFFGPGTRLTVL.

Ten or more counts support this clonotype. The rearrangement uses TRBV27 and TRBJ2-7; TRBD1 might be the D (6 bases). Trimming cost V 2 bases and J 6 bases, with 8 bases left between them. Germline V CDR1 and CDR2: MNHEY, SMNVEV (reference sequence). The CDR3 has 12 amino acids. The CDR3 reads CASSLARGEQYF. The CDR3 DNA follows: TGTGCCAGCAGTTTAGCCAGGGGCGAGCAGTACTTC.

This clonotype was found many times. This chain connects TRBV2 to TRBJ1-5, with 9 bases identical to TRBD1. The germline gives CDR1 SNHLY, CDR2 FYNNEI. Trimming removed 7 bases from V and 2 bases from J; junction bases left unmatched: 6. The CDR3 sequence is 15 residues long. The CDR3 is CASNTGGGGNQPQHF. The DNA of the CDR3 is TGTGCCAGCAACACAGGGGGCGGTGGCAATCAGCCCCAGCATTTT.

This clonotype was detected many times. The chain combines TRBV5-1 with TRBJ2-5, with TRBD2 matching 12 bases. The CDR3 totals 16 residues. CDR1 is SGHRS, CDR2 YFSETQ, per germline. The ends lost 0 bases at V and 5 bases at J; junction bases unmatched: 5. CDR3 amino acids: CASSLELTSGGETQYF. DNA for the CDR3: TGCGCCAGCAGCTTGGAGTTGACTAGCGGGGGTGAGACCCAGTACTTC.

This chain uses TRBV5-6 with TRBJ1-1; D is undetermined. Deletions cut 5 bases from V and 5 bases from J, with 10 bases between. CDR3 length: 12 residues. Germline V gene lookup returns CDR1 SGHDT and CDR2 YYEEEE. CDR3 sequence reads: CASRVSGTEAFF. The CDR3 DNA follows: TGTGCCAGCAGGGTTTCGGGGACTGAAGCTTTCTTT.

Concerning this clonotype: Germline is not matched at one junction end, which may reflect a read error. The CDR3 here is CASSLVRGGTYNERFF. The CDR3 nucleotides are TGTGCCAGCAGCTTAGTCCGAGGCGGCACCTACAATGAGCGGTTCTTC. This chain uses TRBV7-2 with TRBJ2-1; D remains ambiguous. The CDR3 covers 16 residues. The germline CDR1 and CDR2 sequences are SGHTA and FQGNSA.

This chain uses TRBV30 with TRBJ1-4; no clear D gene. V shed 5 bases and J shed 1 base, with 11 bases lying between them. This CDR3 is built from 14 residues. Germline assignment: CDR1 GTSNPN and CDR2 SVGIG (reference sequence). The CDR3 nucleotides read TGTGCCTGGTCTGAAGGATTAACTAATGAAAAACTGTTTTTT. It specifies CAWSEGLTNEKLFF.

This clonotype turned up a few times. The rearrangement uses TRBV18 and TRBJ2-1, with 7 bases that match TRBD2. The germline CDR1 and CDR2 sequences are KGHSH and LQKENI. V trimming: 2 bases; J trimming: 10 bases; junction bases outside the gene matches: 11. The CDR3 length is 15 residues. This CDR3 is CASSPTLSGDREQFF. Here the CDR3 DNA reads TGTGCCAGCTCACCAACTCTGAGCGGGGACCGCGAGCAGTTCTTC.

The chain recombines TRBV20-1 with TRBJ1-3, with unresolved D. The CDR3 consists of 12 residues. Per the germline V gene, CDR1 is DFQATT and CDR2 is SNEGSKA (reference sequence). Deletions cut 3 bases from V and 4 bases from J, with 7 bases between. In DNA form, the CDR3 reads TGCAGTGCTAGTCCAAACGGAAACACCATATATTTT. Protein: CSASPNGNTIYF.